This T cell receptor (beta chain) was retrieved from a study of shared clonotypes between healthy human individuals. Notes on the study in general: Lower generation probabilities were found for non-shared clonotypes than for those shared by all four donors.

This CDR3 comprises 14 residues. In germline, CDR1 is SEHNR, CDR2 FQNEAQ (reference sequence). V trimming: 5 bases; J trimming: 5 bases; junction bases outside the gene matches: 6. Comment on this clone: Its antigen is undetermined.

CD45RO-negative CD8 cells positively selected for CCR7 made up the naive population, which excluded terminally differentiated effector memory CD45RA+ cells. Everyone who donated was a Caucasian adult who lived in Nashville, Tennessee. Profiled with immunoSEQ multiplex PCR; TCRdb holds only in-frame clones, not every one. Of about 2 million clones in the sample, about 95% were seen once. The sequence was collected from a man between 18 and 29 years old in good health. Sequenced material: naive CD8+ T cells sorted from blood. The J gene is TRBJ2-1, the V gene TRBV7-9; TRBD2 aligns across 7 bases. The CDR3 here is CASSPASGHNEQFF. The CDR3 DNA is TGTGCCAGCAGCCCAGCTAGCGGACACAATGAGCAGTTCTTC.